This record looks at one TCR beta chain sequence and its context. This clonotype was counted only a few times. The specificity of this receptor is unknown. Base quality data are lacking; no much larger clone is found one base away. Read against the paper, the sample's time point label means: patch test 1, 2 weeks after DPC sensitization. The treatment or condition label for this specimen denotes: therapeutic diphenylcyclopropenone sensitization with weekly scalp DPC. At every patch-test visit, the blood draw took place before the patch test was put on. Eligible patients were aged 18 to 70, diagnosed with alopecia, deemed suitable for DPC therapy, and excluded if pregnant. Unfractionated whole blood was collected in Tempus Blood RNA tubes, and total RNA was extracted from that blood. These data originate in a study of human T cells and chemical hapten exposure (dated by TCRdb to about 2021). Concerning the study at large: For sensitization, 2% DPC in acetone was applied to a roughly 2 cm by roughly 2 cm area of upper inner arm skin. Patch testing was done on the upper back using Finn chambers containing 0.01% DPC, and results were scored after 6 days according to International Contact Dermatitis Research Group standards. Throughout the approximately 25-week study period, patients were also given weekly therapeutic DPC doses on the scalp. The mostly female patient cohort included alopecia areata with under or over 50% scalp involvement, alopecia totalis and alopecia universalis. The libraries were sequenced as a pool, and the TCR yield per sample differed mostly because of small variations in library volumes within the pool. Blood samples were taken from patients before sensitization (week 0) and at 2, 6 and about 24 weeks after DPC sensitization. Peripheral blood TCR repertoire changes were tracked in vivo in alopecia patients during primary and secondary sensitization to the hapten diphenylcyclopropenone (DPC). Blood for TCR sequencing was provided by twenty-nine alopecia patients at one to four time points (pre-sensitization, 2, 6 and 24 weeks).

CDR1 and CDR2 were assigned from the germline V gene as KGHSH and LQKENI. Spanning cysteine to phenylalanine, the CDR3 consists of 17 amino acids. Solely the CDR3 DNA is kept, with 51 bases framed from the first base. Trimming removed 2 bases from V and 1 base from J, leaving 14 bases between the germline ends. The receptor library was made with RACE. Data came from a NextSeq 500. During library preparation, unique molecular identifiers were attached to individual cDNA molecules so that TCRs could be counted quantitatively and reproducibly. Each blood RNA sample was used to sequence both TCR alpha and TCR beta chains. For the original study's pipeline: Samples had a median of approximately 93,000 TCRs, with a range from roughly 23,224 to 700,000. V, J and CDR3 annotation of the TCR reads was carried out using the Decombinator software suite. Every sample was subsampled to the same number of TCRs (28,000) for the PS versus PT1 abundance plots. Expanded TCRs were defined as absent before sensitization and observed at least eight times at the 2-week time point. In TCRdb, the public reads were trimmed at Q25 with fastp and aligned with MiXCR, with productive beta chains retained. Rows are combined by CDR3 protein, so each entry shows the most common genes and DNA. The V and J calls and clone size come from TCRdb's table, not from the authors' own analysis. The sample table lists about 99,000 distinct CDR3 sequences, about an eighth of them with a count of one. Roughly 2% of the sample goes to the ten largest clones.

Study-level results and caveats: Compared with pre-sensitization or healthy control sets, expanded TCRs formed significantly more large CDR3 similarity clusters, which is consistent with antigen-driven responses. All patients had alopecia, a presumed autoimmune disease, so their immune response might differ from that of healthy individuals. Patch test score was positively correlated with the number of PT1 expanded TCRs, with significance at thresholds 8, 16 and 32 but not at 4. DPC sensitization did not change the number of TCRs with a frequency above 1 in 1000, and there was no evidence of changes in global repertoire structure. After repeated subsampling, the strength of the expansion versus patch-test correlation and the threshold at which it became significant changed.

Recombination connected TRBV18 to TRBJ2-2, with the D assignment possibly TRBD1 or TRBD2, given 5 matching bases for each. The specimen comprised whole blood, sampled in connection with sensitization to the hapten diphenylcyclopropenone (DPC). The TCR was taken from a woman between 40 and 55 years old with alopecia areata. Some clones in this sample may be carry-over from other donors' samples. The CDR3 protein: CASSPSRRDVNTGELFF. The DNA sequence is TGTGCCAGCTCACCATCCAGAAGGGACGTGAACACCGGGGAGCTGTTTTTT.